The 14 T cell receptor beta chains in this list originate from one sample, sequenced in a study of blood T cell repertoires in COVID-19. Assay: immunoSEQ multiplex PCR; the TCRdb copy retains only in-frame clones and omits some. The table records about 220,000 clones, around 83% of them present only once. Material for sequencing was peripheral blood. These receptors came from a woman in her sixties or seventies with COVID-19, enrolled during active disease.

The CDR3 DNA reads TGTGCCACCAAAGGACAGGGGGCAAGGTCCTACAATGAGCAGTTCTTC. Its protein product is CATKGQGARSYNEQFF. The V gene is TRBV24-1, the J gene TRBJ2-1; 11 bases fit TRBD1. The CDR3 consists of 16 residues. J gave up 1 base and V 8 bases, and 6 bases lay outside the gene matches. The germline CDR1 and CDR2 sequences are KGHDR and SFDVKD.

This rearrangement joins TRBV5-5 to TRBJ2-3; D might be TRBD1 (5 bases). CDR1 is SGHKS, CDR2 YYEKEE, per germline (reference sequence). V was cut by 5 bases and J by 1 base, with 17 bases left in between. The CDR3 extends over 16 amino acids. The DNA of the CDR3 is TGTGCCAGCAGGTGGGCCAGGGTTGTTGGCACAGATACGCAGTATTTT. It specifies CASRWARVVGTDTQYF.

The chain carries TRBV19 and TRBJ2-7, with 7 nucleotides matching TRBD2. The V and J ends lost 5 bases and 1 base, in that order; junction bases with no gene match: 8. The length of the CDR3 is 15 residues. The germline V gene has CDR1 LNHDA and CDR2 SQIVND (reference sequence). As DNA, the CDR3 is TGTGCCAGTAGTCCGGGAGGCTGGGGGTCCTACGAGCAGTACTTC. As protein: CASSPGGWGSYEQYF.

This chain links TRBV5-1 with TRBJ2-1, with a weak D call TRBD1 (7 bases). The CDR3 contains 14 residues. The V and J ends lost 2 bases and 5 bases respectively, with 11 bases between them. CDR1 SGHRS and CDR2 YFSETQ come from the germline V gene. CDR3 sequence: CASSFGGTDNEQFF. CDR3 coding DNA: TGCGCCAGCAGCTTCGGAGGGACAGACAATGAGCAGTTCTTC.

This chain uses TRBV9 with TRBJ2-7; the D gene is possibly TRBD1 (6 bases). Per germline, CDR1 SGDLS and CDR2 YYNGEE. The V end was cut by 8 bases, the J end by 2 bases, with 17 bases between. The CDR3 contains 14 residues. CDR3 DNA sequence: TGTGCCAGGAAGGGGGAGCGGATCACCTACGAGCAGTACTTC. This encodes CARKGERITYEQYF.

V usage is TRBV7-2 and J usage is TRBJ2-1; the D gene is possibly TRBD2 (6 bases). The V end lost 1 base, the J end lost 1 base, and 8 bases lay between the germline ends. This CDR3 comprises 15 residues. CDR1 SGHTA and CDR2 FQGNSA come from the germline V gene. The CDR3 DNA reads TGTGCCAGCAGCTTAGGCGGGGTTTCCTACAATGAGCAGTTCTTC. This sequence encodes CASSLGGVSYNEQFF.

This clone is a singleton in its sample. This sequence joins TRBV28 and TRBJ1-6; TRBD1 matches at 8 bases. The V gene end was trimmed by 6 bases and the J gene end by 10 bases; junction bases not matched to a gene: 8. Germline V CDR1 and CDR2: MDHEN, SYDVKM. The CDR3 runs to 14 residues. DNA for the CDR3: TGTGCCAGCAGGACTGGACAGGGAGACTCACCCCTCCACTTT. Its protein is CASRTGQGDSPLHF. Full variable domain (outside the CDR3, taken from reference TRBV28 and TRBJ1-6): DVKVTQSSRYLVKRTGEKVFLECVQDMDHENMFWYRQDPGLGLRLIYFSYDVKMKEKGDIPEGYSVSREKKERFSLILESASTNQTSMYLCASRTGQGDSPLHFGNGTRLTVT.

The chain couples TRBV6-5 to TRBJ2-3; the match to TRBD2 covers 9 bases. Trimming removed 10 bases from V and 1 base from J; junction bases left unmatched: 0. Germline loops: CDR1 MNHEY, CDR2 SVGAGI. This CDR3 region has 12 residues. CDR3 DNA: TGTGCCACTAGCGGGGGCACAGATACGCAGTATTTT. Translation gives CATSGGTDTQYF.

J is TRBJ1-5 and V is TRBV11-2; D is undetermined. Per the germline V gene, CDR1 is SGHAT and CDR2 is FQNNGV. Trimming stripped 2 bases from V and 3 bases from J, with 5 bases between. This CDR3 has 13 residues. CDR3 in DNA: TGTGCCAGCAGCTTACACACCAATCAGCCCCAGCATTTT. Translating it yields CASSLHTNQPQHF.

There are a few counts of this clone. The chain is built from TRBV19 and TRBJ2-1, with D possibly being TRBD1 (6 bases). V dropped 10 bases and J dropped 0 bases, with 10 bases sitting between them. Germline lookup yields CDR1 LNHDA and CDR2 SQIVND (reference sequence). The CDR3 length is 13 residues. Here the CDR3 reads CATGTNSYNEQFF. CDR3 coding DNA: TGTGCCACAGGGACAAACTCCTACAATGAGCAGTTCTTC.

This chain connects TRBV7-2 to TRBJ2-2; 12 bases align to TRBD2. Germline assignment: CDR1 SGHTA and CDR2 FQGNSA. V was clipped by 1 base and J by 7 bases; unmatched bases: 10. The CDR3 runs 18 residues. The CDR3 protein is CASSLVSPLAGGRGELFF. In DNA, the CDR3 is TGTGCCAGCAGCTTAGTCTCTCCTCTAGCGGGAGGGCGCGGGGAGCTGTTTTTT.

This chain joins TRBV18 and TRBJ1-1, with D possibly TRBD1 on 5 matching bases. This CDR3 spans 15 amino acids. The germline gives CDR1 KGHSH, CDR2 LQKENI. With 4 bases removed from V and 4 bases from J, the gap between germline ends came to 16 bases. CDR3 in amino acids: CASSLDPGYGTEAFF. The DNA of the CDR3 is TGTGCCAGCTCACTAGATCCAGGGTATGGCACTGAAGCTTTCTTT.

The V call is TRBV7-9, the J call TRBJ2-5; tentatively, D is TRBD1 (6 bases). Germline lookup yields CDR1 SEHNR and CDR2 FQNEAQ (reference sequence). Trimming took 3 bases from V and 2 from J, leaving 19 bases between them. The CDR3 is made up of 17 amino acids. This CDR3 is CASSFGRTVKLQETQYF. The CDR3, as DNA: TGTGCCAGCAGCTTCGGACGGACAGTCAAACTACAAGAGACCCAGTACTTC.

This clone has only a few counts. The chain links TRBV6-2 or TRBV6-3 to TRBJ2-5, with TRBD2 identical over 8 bases. Germline assignment: CDR1 MNHEY and CDR2 SVGEGT. This CDR3 region has 17 residues. V was pared by 0 bases and J by 7 bases, with 13 bases of the junction left unmatched. In nucleotides, the CDR3 is TGTGCCAGCAGTTACTCGAGCCCAGCGGGAGTATCTGGGACCCAGTACTTC. Residues: CASSYSSPAGVSGTQYF.